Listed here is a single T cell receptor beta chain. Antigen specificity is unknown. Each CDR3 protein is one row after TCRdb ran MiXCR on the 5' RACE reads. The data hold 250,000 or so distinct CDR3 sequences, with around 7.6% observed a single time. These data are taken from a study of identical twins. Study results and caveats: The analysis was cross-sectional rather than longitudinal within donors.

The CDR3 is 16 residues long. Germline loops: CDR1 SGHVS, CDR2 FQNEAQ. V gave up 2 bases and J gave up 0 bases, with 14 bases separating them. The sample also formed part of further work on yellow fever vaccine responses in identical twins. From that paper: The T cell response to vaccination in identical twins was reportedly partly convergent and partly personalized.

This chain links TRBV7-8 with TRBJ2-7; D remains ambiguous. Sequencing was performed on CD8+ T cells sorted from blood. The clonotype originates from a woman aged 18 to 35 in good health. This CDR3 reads CASSLSESYSSYEQYF. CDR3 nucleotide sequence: TGTGCCAGCAGCTTATCGGAGAGCTATAGCTCCTACGAGCAGTACTTC. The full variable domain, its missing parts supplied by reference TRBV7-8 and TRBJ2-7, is GAGVSQSPRYKVAKRGQDVALRCDPISGHVSLFWYQQALGQGPEFLTYFQNEAQLDKSGLPSDRFFAERPEGSVSTLKIQRTQQEDSAVYLCASSLSESYSSYEQYFGPGTRLTVT.